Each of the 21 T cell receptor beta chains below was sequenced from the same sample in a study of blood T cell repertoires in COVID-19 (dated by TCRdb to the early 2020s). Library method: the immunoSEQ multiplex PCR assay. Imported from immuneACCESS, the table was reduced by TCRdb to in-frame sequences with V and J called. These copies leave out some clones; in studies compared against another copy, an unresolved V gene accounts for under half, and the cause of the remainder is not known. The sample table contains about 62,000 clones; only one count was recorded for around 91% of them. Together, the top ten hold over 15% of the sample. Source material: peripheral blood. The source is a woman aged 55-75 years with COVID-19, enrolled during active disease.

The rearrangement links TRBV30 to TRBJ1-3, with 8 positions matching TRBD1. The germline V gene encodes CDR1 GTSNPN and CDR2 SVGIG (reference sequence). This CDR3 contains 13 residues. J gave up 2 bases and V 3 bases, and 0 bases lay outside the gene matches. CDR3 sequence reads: CAWSRGPGNTIYF. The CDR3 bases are TGTGCCTGGAGCAGGGGGCCTGGAAACACCATATATTTT.

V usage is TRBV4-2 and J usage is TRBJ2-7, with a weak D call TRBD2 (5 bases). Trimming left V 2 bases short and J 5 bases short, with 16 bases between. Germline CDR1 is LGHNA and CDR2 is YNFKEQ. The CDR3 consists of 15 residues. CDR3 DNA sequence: TGTGCCAGCAGCCAAAATGAAGGGAGCGGAAACGAGCAGTACTTC. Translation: CASSQNEGSGNEQYF.

CDR3 protein: CAIRLAGGPAEQFF. The CDR3 nucleotides are TGTGCCATCAGACTAGCGGGAGGGCCAGCTGAGCAGTTCTTC. V gene TRBV15 combines with J gene TRBJ2-1, with 14 nucleotides matching TRBD2. This CDR3 spans 14 amino acids. The V gene end was trimmed by 10 bases and the J gene end by 9 bases; junction bases not matched to a gene: 8. The germline V gene has CDR1 LNHNV and CDR2 YYDKDF (reference sequence). The full variable domain, in which reference TRBV15 and TRBJ2-1 provide the parts outside the CDR3, is DAMVIQNPRYQVTQFGKPVTLSCSQTLNHNVMYWYQQKSSQAPKLLFHYYDKDFNNEADTPDNFQSRRPNTSFCFLDIRSPGLGDTAMYLCAIRLAGGPAEQFFGPGTRLTVL.

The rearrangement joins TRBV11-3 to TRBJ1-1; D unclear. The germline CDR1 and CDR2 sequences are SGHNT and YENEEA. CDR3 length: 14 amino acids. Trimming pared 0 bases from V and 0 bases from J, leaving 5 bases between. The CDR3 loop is CASSLEPVNTEAFF. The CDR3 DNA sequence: TGTGCCAGCAGCTTAGAACCGGTGAACACTGAAGCTTTCTTT.

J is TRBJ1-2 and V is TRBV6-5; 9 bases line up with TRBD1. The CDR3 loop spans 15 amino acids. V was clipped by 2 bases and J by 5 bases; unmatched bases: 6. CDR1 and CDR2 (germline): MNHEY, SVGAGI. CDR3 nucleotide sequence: TGTGCCAGCAGTTACGTTAGGACAGGGGTGTATGGCTACACCTTC. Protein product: CASSYVRTGVYGYTF.

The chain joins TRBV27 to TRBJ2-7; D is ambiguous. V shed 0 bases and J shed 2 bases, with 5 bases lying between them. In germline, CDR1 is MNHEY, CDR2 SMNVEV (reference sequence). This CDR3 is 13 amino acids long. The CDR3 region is CASSLSPAYEQYF. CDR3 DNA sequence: TGTGCCAGCAGTTTATCCCCAGCCTACGAGCAGTACTTC.

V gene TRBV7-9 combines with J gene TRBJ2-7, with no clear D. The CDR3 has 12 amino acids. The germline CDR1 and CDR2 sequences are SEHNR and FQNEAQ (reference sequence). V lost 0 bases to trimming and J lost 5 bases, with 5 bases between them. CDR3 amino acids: CASSLATNEQYF. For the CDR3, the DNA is TGTGCCAGCAGCTTAGCGACAAACGAGCAGTACTTC.

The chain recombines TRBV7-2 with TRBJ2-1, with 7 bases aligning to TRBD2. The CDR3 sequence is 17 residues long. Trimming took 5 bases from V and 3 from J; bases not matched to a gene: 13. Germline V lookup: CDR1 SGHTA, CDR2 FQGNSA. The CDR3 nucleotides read TGTGCCAGCAGCCCCCCGAGAGCGGGGTCAGACTACAATGAGCAGTTCTTC. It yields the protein CASSPPRAGSDYNEQFF.

The CDR3 region has the DNA TGTGCTAGTGGGACAGGGGATAATCAGCCCCAGCATTTT. Amino acids: CASGTGDNQPQHF. The V call is TRBV12-5, the J call TRBJ1-5; TRBD1 aligns across 8 bases. This CDR3 has 13 amino acids. Germline V lookup: CDR1 LGHNT, CDR2 FRNRAP. J lost 4 bases, V lost 6 bases, and 2 bases had no gene match.

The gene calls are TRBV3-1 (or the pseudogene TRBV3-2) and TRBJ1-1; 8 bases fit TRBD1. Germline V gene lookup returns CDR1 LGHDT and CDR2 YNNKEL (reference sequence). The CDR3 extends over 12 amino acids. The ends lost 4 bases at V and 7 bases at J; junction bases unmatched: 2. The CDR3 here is CASSRTGFEAFF. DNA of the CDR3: TGTGCCAGCAGCCGGACAGGGTTTGAAGCTTTCTTT.

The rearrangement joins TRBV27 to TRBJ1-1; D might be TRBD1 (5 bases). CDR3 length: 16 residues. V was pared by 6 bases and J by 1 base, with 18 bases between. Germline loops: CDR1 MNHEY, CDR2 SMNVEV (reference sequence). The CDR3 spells CASRQPVGGENTEAFF. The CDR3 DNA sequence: TGTGCCAGCAGACAACCGGTTGGGGGGGAGAACACTGAAGCTTTCTTT.

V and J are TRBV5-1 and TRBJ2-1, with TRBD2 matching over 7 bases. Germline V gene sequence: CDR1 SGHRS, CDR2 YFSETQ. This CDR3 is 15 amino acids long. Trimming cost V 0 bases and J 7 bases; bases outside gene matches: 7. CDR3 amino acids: CASSLVGTIFNEQFF. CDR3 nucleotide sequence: TGCGCCAGCAGCTTGGTTGGGACTATATTTAATGAGCAGTTCTTC. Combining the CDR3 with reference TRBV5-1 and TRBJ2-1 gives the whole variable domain KAGVTQTPRYLIKTRGQQVTLSCSPISGHRSVSWYQQTPGQGLQFLFEYFSETQRNKGNFPGRFSGRQFSNSRSEMNVSTLELGDSALYLCASSLVGTIFNEQFFGPGTRLTVL.

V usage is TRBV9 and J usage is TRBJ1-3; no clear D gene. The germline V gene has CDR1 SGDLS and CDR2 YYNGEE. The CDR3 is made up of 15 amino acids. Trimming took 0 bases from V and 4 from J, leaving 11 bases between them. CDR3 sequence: CASSVAAGVGNTIYF. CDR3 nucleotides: TGTGCCAGCAGCGTAGCAGCCGGGGTAGGAAACACCATATATTTT.

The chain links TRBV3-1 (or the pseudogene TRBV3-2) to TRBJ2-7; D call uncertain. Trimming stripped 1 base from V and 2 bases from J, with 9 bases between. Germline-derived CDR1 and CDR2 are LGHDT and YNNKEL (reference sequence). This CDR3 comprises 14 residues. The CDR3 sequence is CASSQGGSTYEQYF. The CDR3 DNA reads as TGTGCCAGCAGCCAAGGCGGCAGCACCTACGAGCAGTACTTC.

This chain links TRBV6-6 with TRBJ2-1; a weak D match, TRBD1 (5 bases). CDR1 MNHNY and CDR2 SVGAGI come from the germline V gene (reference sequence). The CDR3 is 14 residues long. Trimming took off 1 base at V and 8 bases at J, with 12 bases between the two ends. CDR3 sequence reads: CASSYYQGRDEQFF. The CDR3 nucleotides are TGTGCCAGCAGTTACTACCAGGGTCGCGATGAGCAGTTCTTC.

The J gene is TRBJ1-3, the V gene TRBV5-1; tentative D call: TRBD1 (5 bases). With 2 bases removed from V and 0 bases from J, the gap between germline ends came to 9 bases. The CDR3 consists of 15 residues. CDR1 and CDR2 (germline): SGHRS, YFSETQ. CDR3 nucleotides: TGCGCCAGCAGCTTAGACAGCACCTCTGGAAACACCATATATTTT. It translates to CASSLDSTSGNTIYF.

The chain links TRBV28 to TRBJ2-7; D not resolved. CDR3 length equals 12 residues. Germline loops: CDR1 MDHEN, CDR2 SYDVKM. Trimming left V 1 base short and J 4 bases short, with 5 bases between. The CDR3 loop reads CASSLFSYEQYF. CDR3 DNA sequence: TGTGCCAGCAGTTTATTTAGTTACGAGCAGTACTTC. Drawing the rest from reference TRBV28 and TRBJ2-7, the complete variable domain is DVKVTQSSRYLVKRTGEKVFLECVQDMDHENMFWYRQDPGLGLRLIYFSYDVKMKEKGDIPEGYSVSREKKERFSLILESASTNQTSMYLCASSLFSYEQYFGPGTRLTVT.

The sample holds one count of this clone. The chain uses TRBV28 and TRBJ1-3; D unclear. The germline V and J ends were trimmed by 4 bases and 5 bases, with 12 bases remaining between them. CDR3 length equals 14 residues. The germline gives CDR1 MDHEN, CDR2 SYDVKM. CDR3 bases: TGTGCCAGCAGTTCTAACCAACCCAGAAACACCATATATTTT. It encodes CASSSNQPRNTIYF. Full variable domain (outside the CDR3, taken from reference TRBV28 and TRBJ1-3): DVKVTQSSRYLVKRTGEKVFLECVQDMDHENMFWYRQDPGLGLRLIYFSYDVKMKEKGDIPEGYSVSREKKERFSLILESASTNQTSMYLCASSSNQPRNTIYFGEGSWLTVV.

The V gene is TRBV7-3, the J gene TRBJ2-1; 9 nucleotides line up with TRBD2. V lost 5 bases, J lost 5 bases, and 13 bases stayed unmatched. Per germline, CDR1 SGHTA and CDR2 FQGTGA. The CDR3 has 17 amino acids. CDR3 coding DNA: TGTGCCAGCAGCCGAGCGGGAGGTCGGGGTCGGGACAATGAGCAGTTCTTC. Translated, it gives CASSRAGGRGRDNEQFF. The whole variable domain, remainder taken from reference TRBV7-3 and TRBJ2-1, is GAGVSQTPSNKVTEKGKYVELRCDPISGHTALYWYRQSLGQGPEFLIYFQGTGAADDSGLPNDRFFAVRPEGSVSTLKIQRTERGDSAVYLCASSRAGGRGRDNEQFFGPGTRLTVL.

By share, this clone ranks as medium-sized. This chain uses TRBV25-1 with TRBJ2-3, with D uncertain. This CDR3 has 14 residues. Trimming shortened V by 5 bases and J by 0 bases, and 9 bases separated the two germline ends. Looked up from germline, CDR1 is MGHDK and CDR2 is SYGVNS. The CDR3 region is CASSSTESTDTQYF. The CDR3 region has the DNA TGTGCCAGCAGTAGTACGGAGAGCACAGATACGCAGTATTTT.

As DNA, the CDR3 is TGTGCCAGCAGCTCGATAGCGAACACCGGGGAGCTGTTTTTT. This gives the protein CASSSIANTGELFF. The rearrangement joins TRBV5-4 to TRBJ2-2; D call uncertain. The CDR3 has 14 amino acids. The germline CDR1 and CDR2 sequences are SGHNT and YYREEE (reference sequence). V was trimmed by 3 bases and J by 0 bases, leaving 6 bases between them.